This T cell receptor beta chain was captured by sequencing in a study of T-cell memory formation after mild COVID-19. Findings of the study overall: Contracting CD4+ clones sat mainly in CM and EM; CD8+ in EMRA. Pre-infection memory already had some responding clones, implying cross-reactive memory joined. Contracting clones, day 15 to 85, had balanced CD4/CD8, and later expanders favored CD4+.

This clonotype was found a few times. The antigen remains unidentified. Employing constant-segment primers, 5'RACE generated TCR alpha and TCR beta cDNA libraries bearing sample barcodes and UMIs. TCRdb passed the 5' RACE reads through MiXCR, listing each CDR3 protein once. The repertoire holds 200,000 to 300,000 distinct CDR3 sequences, more than 8% seen once, with around 21% in the top ten. The TCR comes from a man between 18 and 35 years old who had mild COVID-19 (a few samples of this study predate the infection). Cell type and time point are not known. Input material: PBMCs or a T cell subset sorted from them (not recorded which).

In DNA, the CDR3 is TGCAGTGCCCAGGGACAGGGTCTTAAGGGCTACACCTTC. It is translated as CSAQGQGLKGYTF. The rearrangement joins TRBV20-1 to TRBJ1-2; 9 nucleotides match TRBD1. Germline V gene lookup returns CDR1 DFQATT and CDR2 SNEGSKA (reference sequence). Germline trimming cut 6 bases from V and 8 bases from J; bases unmatched to any gene: 10. The CDR3 runs 13 residues.